This section outlines one T cell receptor beta chain sequence together with its context. Its target is unknown. The assay that was used to sequence DNA from cultured CD4+ T cells was the Oncomine TCR Beta short-read assay. TCRdb processed the PCR reads anew with MiXCR; each CDR3 protein has one entry. The sample has about 15,000 distinct CDR3 sequences; around 49% are singletons. This sample stems from a study of vaccination and CD4 T cells after COVID-19. In the study overall: Each post-COVID sample was drawn after diagnosis, and the median interval was around 100 days (range 35 to 161). Investigators took post-vaccine samples a median roughly 72 days after dose two, within a range of 14 to 241.

Described treatment: approximately 10-day PBMC culture with coronavirus spike peptide pools or control peptides (ViraFEST assay). CDR3 size: 16 residues. Trimming cost V 3 bases and J 1 base, with 14 bases left between them. Germline V gene data show CDR1 as KGHDR and CDR2 as SFDVKD. The sequencing input was CD4+ T cells from blood, cultured in vitro. The V gene is TRBV24-1, the J gene TRBJ1-2; TRBD1 is a possible D gene (5 bases). This clonotype was obtained from a human donor who had recovered from COVID-19. Here the CDR3 DNA reads TGTGCCACCAGTGATGGTACACCGGGGGATAACTATGGCTACACCTTC. Amino acid sequence: CATSDGTPGDNYGYTF.